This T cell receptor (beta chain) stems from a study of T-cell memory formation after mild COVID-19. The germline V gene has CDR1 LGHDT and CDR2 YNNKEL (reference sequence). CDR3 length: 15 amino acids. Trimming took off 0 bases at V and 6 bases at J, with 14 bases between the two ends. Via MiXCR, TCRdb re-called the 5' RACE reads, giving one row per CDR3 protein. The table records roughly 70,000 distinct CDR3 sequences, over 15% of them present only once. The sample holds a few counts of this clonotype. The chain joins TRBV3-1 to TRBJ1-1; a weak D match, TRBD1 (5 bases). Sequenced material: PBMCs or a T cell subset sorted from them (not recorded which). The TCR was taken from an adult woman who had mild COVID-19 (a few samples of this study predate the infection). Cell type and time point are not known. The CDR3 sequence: CASSQEAGPPPEAFF. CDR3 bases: TGTGCCAGCAGCCAAGAAGCAGGGCCGCCACCTGAAGCTTTCTTT.